This is a list of T cell receptor beta chains from one sample in a study of graft-versus-host responses after intestinal transplantation. Profiling relied on immunoSEQ multiplex PCR, and the TCRdb table lists in-frame clones only, not all of them. The sample has about 19,000 clones; roughly four fifths are singletons. Sequencing was performed on PBMCs, taken 14 days after transplant. The receptors come from a human patient who received an intestinal transplant, so some T cells may come from the graft donor. The CDR3 runs from the conserved cysteine through the conserved F or W. D genes are given only for firm matches. Size values are once, few and many counts, or a class for expanded clones, and some rows have none.

>-|TRBJ1-5|TRBD1|TRBV18
CASSPPARGRDQPQHF
TGTGCCAGCTCACCACCGGCCAGGGGGCGAGATCAGCCCCAGCATTTT
>-|TRBJ1-4|TRBD1|TRBV11-1
CASSVGTDEKLFF
TGTGCCAGCAGCGTCGGGACAGATGAAAAACTGTTTTTT
>few|TRBJ2-1|TRBD2|TRBV15
CATSRVSGSGLNEQFF
TGTGCCACCAGCAGGGTTAGCGGGAGTGGGTTAAATGAGCAGTTCTTC
>once|TRBJ2-1|-|TRBV5-4
CASSPGYQEGRLFWFF
TGTGCCAGCAGCCCCGGTTATCAGGAGGGCCGTCTCTTTTGGTTCTTC
>-|TRBJ2-4|-|TRBV10-3
CAIREPGQKNIQYF
TGTGCCATCAGGGAGCCAGGGCAGAAAAACATTCAGTACTTC
>-|TRBJ1-1|-|TRBV5-1
CASSLALWGNTEAFF
TGCGCCAGCAGCTTGGCCTTGTGGGGGAACACTGAAGCTTTCTTT
>-|TRBJ1-2|-|TRBV30
CAWRDQRSGGYTF
TGTGCCTGGAGGGACCAGCGCTCTGGCGGCTACACCTTC
>-|TRBJ1-3|-|TRBV28
CASSLSVDTGNTIYF
TGTGCCAGCAGTTTATCTGTGGATACTGGAAACACCATATATTTT
>-|TRBJ1-1|-|TRBV5-1
CASSVRDKHTEAFF
TGCGCCAGCAGCGTTAGGGACAAACACACTGAAGCTTTCTTT
>-|TRBJ2-1|TRBD2|TRBV5-6
CASSLPGTSGTEQFF
TGTGCCAGCAGCCTCCCCGGGACTAGCGGGACTGAGCAGTTCTTC
>-|TRBJ2-7|TRBD2|TRBV5-4
CASSLDGGGIYEQYF
TGTGCCAGCAGCTTGGACGGCGGGGGAATCTACGAGCAGTACTTC
>-|TRBJ1-2|TRBD1|TRBV5-6
CASSLQDRGLVDGYTF
TGTGCCAGCAGCCTTCAGGACAGGGGATTAGTTGACGGCTACACCTTC
>-|TRBJ2-3|-|TRBV7-3
CASSFSSGTDTQYF
TGTGCCAGCAGCTTCAGTAGTGGGACAGATACGCAGTATTTT
>-|TRBJ1-1|TRBD1|TRBV9
CASSVAPGGLDTEAFF
TGTGCCAGCAGCGTAGCCCCAGGGGGGCTCGACACTGAAGCTTTCTTT
>-|TRBJ2-3|-|TRBV5-6
CASSPMGGPQYF
TGTGCCAGCAGCCCCATGGGGGGCCCGCAGTATTTT
>-|TRBJ2-5|-|TRBV7-6
CASSLEPSMGETQYF
TGTGCCAGCAGCTTAGAGCCCTCGATGGGGGAGACCCAGTACTTC
>-|TRBJ2-3|TRBD2|TRBV15
CATSRPGLAGGPGTDTQYF
TGTGCCACCAGCAGACCTGGACTAGCGGGGGGCCCGGGCACAGATACGCAGTATTTT
>few|TRBJ2-7|-|TRBV10-2
CASSDRFSYEQYF
TGCGCCAGCAGCGACAGGTTCTCCTACGAGCAGTACTTC
>-|TRBJ2-7|TRBD1|TRBV2
CASSVDGQAYFYEQYF
TGTGCCAGCAGTGTTGATGGACAGGCCTACTTCTACGAGCAGTACTTC
>-|TRBJ2-3|TRBD1|TRBV28
CASRRTGPDTQYF
TGTGCCAGCAGAAGGACAGGGCCAGATACGCAGTATTTT
>few|TRBJ2-7|-|TRBV5-4
CASSLAGGGGKEQYF
TGTGCCAGCAGCTTGGCCGGTGGGGGCGGGAAGGAGCAGTACTTC
>-|TRBJ1-4|TRBD1|TRBV7-3
CASSLRRGRNEKLFF
TGTGCCAGCAGCTTAAGGAGGGGGCGAAATGAAAAACTGTTTTTT
>-|TRBJ1-2|-|TRBV5-4
CASSLAILYGYTF
TGTGCCAGCAGCTTGGCAATTCTCTATGGCTACACCTTC
>-|TRBJ1-2|-|TRBV29-1
CSAWDTNYGYTF
TGCAGCGCCTGGGACACTAACTATGGCTACACCTTC
>-|TRBJ2-7|-|TRBV6-6
CASSYRGGYEQYF
TGTGCCAGCAGTTACAGGGGAGGATACGAGCAGTACTTC
>few|TRBJ1-3|-|TRBV6-1
CASSEELPGSSGNTIYF
TGTGCCAGCAGTGAAGAACTGCCAGGGAGCTCTGGAAACACCATATATTTT
>-|TRBJ1-5|TRBD1|TRBV6-1
CASSERLTGGQPQHF
TGTGCCAGCAGTGAAAGGCTTACAGGGGGTCAGCCCCAGCATTTT
>-|TRBJ2-1|TRBD2|TRBV2
CASRASGRALNNEQFF
TGTGCCAGCAGGGCTAGCGGGAGGGCTTTGAACAATGAGCAGTTCTTC
>few|TRBJ1-3|-|TRBV6-5
CASSYSRGTGNTIYF
TGTGCCAGCAGTTACTCCCGGGGAACTGGAAACACCATATATTTT
>few|TRBJ1-4|-|TRBV2
CASSTNEKLFF
TGTGCCAGCTCAACTAATGAAAAACTGTTTTTT
>-|TRBJ2-7|-|TRBV7-9
CASSAQGPYEQYF
TGTGCCAGCAGCGCACAGGGTCCCTACGAGCAGTACTTC
>once|TRBJ2-5|TRBD1|TRBV13
CASSARQGGETQYF
TGTGCCAGCAGCGCCAGACAGGGGGGAGAGACCCAGTACTTC
>-|TRBJ2-5|-|TRBV6-9
CASSAGGIETQYF
TGTGCCAGCAGTGCAGGTGGTATAGAGACCCAGTACTTC
>-|TRBJ2-7|TRBD2|TRBV4-2
CASSQLAGGISYEQYF
TGTGCCAGCAGCCAGTTAGCGGGGGGAATATCGTACGAGCAGTACTTC
>once|TRBJ1-1|-|TRBV6-5
CATLMHQGWGTEAFF
TGTGCCACCCTTATGCATCAGGGATGGGGCACTGAAGCTTTCTTT
>-|TRBJ2-7|TRBD1|TRBV28
CASSTGTGYYEQYF
TGTGCCAGCAGTACCGGGACAGGGTACTACGAGCAGTACTTC
>-|TRBJ2-7|TRBD2|TRBV28
CASRPPPRERDEQYF
TGTGCCAGCAGGCCCCCCCCGCGGGAGCGCGACGAGCAGTACTTC
>-|TRBJ1-1|-|TRBV7-2
CASSLSAGNTEAFF
TGTGCCAGCAGCTTATCAGCCGGGAACACTGAAGCTTTCTTT
>once|TRBJ1-1|-|TRBV4-1
CASSQGIMNTEAFF
TGCGCCAGCAGCCAAGGGATCATGAACACTGAAGCTTTCTTT
>-|TRBJ2-1|-|TRBV15
CATASSRGSEQFF
TGTGCCACCGCCTCGTCCAGGGGAAGTGAGCAGTTCTTC
>once|TRBJ2-3|TRBD2|TRBV6-4
CASSDSTSGGADTQYF
TGTGCCAGCAGTGACTCGACTAGCGGGGGGGCAGATACGCAGTATTTT
>-|TRBJ2-1|-|TRBV6-4
CATFDPELGVQFF
TGTGCCACATTCGACCCTGAGCTCGGGGTGCAGTTCTTC
>-|TRBJ2-6|-|TRBV6-5
CASSYSGANVLTF
TGTGCCAGCAGTTACTCTGGGGCCAACGTCCTGACTTTC
>few|TRBJ2-3|-|TRBV5-6
CASSLGRPDTQYF
TGTGCCAGCAGCTTGGGGCGCCCAGATACGCAGTATTTT
>-|TRBJ2-7|-|TRBV10-3
CAISERRGRYYEQYF
TGTGCCATCAGTGAGCGAAGGGGCAGATACTACGAGCAGTACTTC
>-|TRBJ2-7|-|TRBV5-5
CASSTTGSTYEQYF
TGTGCCAGCAGTACCACAGGGTCCACCTACGAGCAGTACTTC
>-|TRBJ2-3|-|TRBV7-5
CVRSFRDLYTQYF
TGTGTCAGAAGCTTTAGAGACCTGTATACGCAGTATTTT
>-|TRBJ1-6|-|TRBV6-4
CASSDDRHSPLHF
TGTGCCAGCAGTGATGACAGACATTCACCCCTCCACTTT
>-|TRBJ2-1|-|TRBV6-6
CASSYSEDNEQFF
TGTGCCAGCAGTTACTCTGAAGACAATGAGCAGTTCTTC
>once|TRBJ2-1|-|TRBV9
CASSAETGNEQFF
TGTGCCAGCAGCGCGGAGACGGGAAATGAGCAGTTCTTC
>-|TRBJ2-5|-|TRBV4-1
CASSPGLQETQYF
TGCGCCAGCAGCCCCGGACTACAAGAGACCCAGTACTTC
>few|TRBJ1-2|TRBD1|TRBV30
CAWSPPGTGNGYTF
TGTGCCTGGAGTCCCCCCGGGACAGGGAATGGCTACACCTTC
>-|TRBJ2-7|-|TRBV5-4
CASSYKMTYEQYF
TGTGCCAGCAGCTACAAAATGACTTATGAGCAGTACTTC
>-|TRBJ2-3|TRBD2|TRBV9
CASSPPAGETDTQYF
TGTGCCAGCAGCCCCCCAGCGGGAGAAACAGATACGCAGTATTTT
>-|TRBJ2-2|TRBD1|TRBV11-2
CASSSGTGGSNTGELFF
TGTGCCAGCAGCTCCGGAACAGGGGGCAGTAACACCGGGGAGCTGTTTTTT
>-|TRBJ2-1|-|TRBV7-3
CASSPDYVNEQFF
TGTGCCAGCAGCCCTGACTACGTGAATGAGCAGTTCTTC
>-|TRBJ1-2|-|TRBV19
CASSPSGLGYTF
TGTGCCAGTAGTCCCTCAGGTTTAGGCTACACCTTC